Following are 7 T cell receptor beta chains from one sample sequenced in a study of cytomegalovirus exposure and HLA in healthy donors. Produced via immunoSEQ multiplex PCR; TCRdb's table is partial and in-frame only. Counted here are 150,000 to 200,000 clones, around 85% occurring once; the ten biggest clones make up 5% to 7%. Sequenced: PBMCs. Every receptor here comes from a woman younger than 45 in good health and CMV-seronegative.

J is TRBJ2-7 and V is TRBV27; D assignment may be TRBD1 or TRBD2 (6 bases each). The germline V gene has CDR1 MNHEY and CDR2 SMNVEV (reference sequence). Trimming shortened V by 5 bases and J by 2 bases, and 19 bases separated the two germline ends. This CDR3 has 16 residues. This CDR3 is CASSASRGVETYEQYF. CDR3 sequence (DNA): TGTGCCAGCAGTGCCTCGAGGGGGGTTGAAACCTACGAGCAGTACTTC.

This clone was seen only once. The chain carries TRBV6-6 and TRBJ1-3, with D possibly matching TRBD1 (5 bases). Germline values: CDR1 MNHNY, CDR2 SVGAGI (reference sequence). Trimming removed 4 bases from V and 4 bases from J, with 14 bases in between. The CDR3 spans 15 residues. CDR3 region: CASSSPGTAGNTIYF. The CDR3 DNA reads as TGTGCCAGCAGTTCGCCCGGGACGGCCGGAAACACCATATATTTT.

The rearrangement joins TRBV5-1 to TRBJ1-2, with TRBD1 identical over 9 bases. The CDR3 extends over 14 amino acids. Germline trimming cut 3 bases from V and 14 bases from J; bases unmatched to any gene: 14. From germline, CDR1 is SGHRS and CDR2 YFSETQ. CDR3: CASSSVQGALDFTF. CDR3 in DNA: TGCGCCAGCAGCTCGGTACAGGGGGCGCTTGATTTTACCTTC.

The chain employs TRBV21-1 and TRBJ1-5. TRBV21-1 is marked as a pseudogene. This CDR3 has 16 residues. CDR3 DNA: TGTGCCAGCAGCAAAGCGCATCGGTATAGCAATCAGCCCCAGCATTTT. Translated, it gives CASSKAHRYSNQPQHF.

The genes are TRBV27 and TRBJ2-3; 9 bases map to TRBD2. Germline loops: CDR1 MNHEY, CDR2 SMNVEV (reference sequence). The CDR3 loop spans 13 amino acids. V lost 2 bases, J lost 6 bases, and 0 bases stayed unmatched. This chain's CDR3 is CASSLTSGDTQYF. As DNA, the CDR3 is TGTGCCAGCAGTTTAACTAGCGGGGATACGCAGTATTTT.

The gene calls are TRBV11-2 and TRBJ2-2; TRBD1 or TRBD2 may be the D gene (5 bases each). Germline CDR1 SGHAT, CDR2 FQNNGV. The CDR3 covers 13 residues. V was clipped by 8 bases and J by 4 bases, with 11 bases between them. This CDR3 is CASGTMGTGELFF. The CDR3 nucleotides read TGTGCCAGCGGGACGATGGGCACCGGGGAGCTGTTTTTT.

This clone was observed a few times. CDR3 sequence (DNA): TGTGCCAGCAGCTTAGCGCGTATAGGCAGGGGAGATCAGCCCCAGCATTTT. Protein: CASSLARIGRGDQPQHF. The genes are TRBV7-9 and TRBJ1-5; D perhaps matches TRBD1 (6 bases). Germline V gene lookup returns CDR1 SEHNR and CDR2 FQNEAQ (reference sequence). The V end was cut by 0 bases, the J end by 5 bases, with 17 bases between. CDR3 length: 17 amino acids.